Described below is a single T cell receptor beta chain sequence and its context. The data belong to a study of blood T cell repertoires in COVID-19. This CDR3 contains 15 residues. From germline, CDR1 is GTSNPN and CDR2 SVGIG (reference sequence). The V end was cut by 4 bases, the J end by 0 bases, with 13 bases between. In the original workflow: Quantification of nucleated cells was approximated via reference gene primer amplification. Generated by immunoSEQ multiplex PCR, the TCRdb table keeps only in-frame clones and is missing some. Clone size and the V and J calls come from that table; the DNA yielded D and trimming. The repertoire holds about 670,000 clones, with approximately 90% as singletons.

The clonotype was recovered from a woman under 30 with acute or convalescent COVID-19. The chain links TRBV30 to TRBJ1-3, with D tentatively TRBD1 (6 bases). Sequenced material: peripheral blood. Here the CDR3 DNA reads TGTGCCTGGACCTACCGGACAGTCTCTGGAAACACCATATATTTT. This translates into CAWTYRTVSGNTIYF.